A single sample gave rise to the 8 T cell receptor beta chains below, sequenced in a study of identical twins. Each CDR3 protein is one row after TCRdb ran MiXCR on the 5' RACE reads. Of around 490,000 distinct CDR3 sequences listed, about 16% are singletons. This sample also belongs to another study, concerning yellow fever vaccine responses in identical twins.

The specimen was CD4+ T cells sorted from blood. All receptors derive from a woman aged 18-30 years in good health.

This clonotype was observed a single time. Here the CDR3 reads CASKWEVDEQFF. CDR3 bases: TGTGCCAGCAAGTGGGAGGTCGATGAGCAGTTCTTC. The gene calls are TRBV2 and TRBJ2-1, with a tentative D call TRBD2 (6 bases). This CDR3 has 12 residues. The germline V gene has CDR1 SNHLY and CDR2 FYNNEI. V shed 7 bases and J shed 8 bases, with 12 bases lying between them.

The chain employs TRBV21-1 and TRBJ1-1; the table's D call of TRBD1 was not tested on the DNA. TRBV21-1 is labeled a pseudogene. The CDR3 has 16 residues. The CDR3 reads CASNRQGQLHGTEAFF. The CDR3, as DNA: TGTGCCAGCAACCGACAGGGTCAGCTACATGGAACTGAAGCTTTCTTT.

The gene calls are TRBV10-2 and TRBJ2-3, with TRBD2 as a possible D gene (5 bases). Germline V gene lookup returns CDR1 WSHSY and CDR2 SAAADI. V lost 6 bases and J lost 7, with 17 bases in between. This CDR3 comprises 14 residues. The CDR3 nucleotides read TGCGCCAGCAGAGAGGGAGCGAACGGGAATACGCAGTATTTT. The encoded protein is CASREGANGNTQYF.

CDR3 protein: CASSLVQFAGETQYF. CDR3 DNA: TGTGCCAGCAGCTTAGTGCAGTTCGCCGGGGAGACCCAGTACTTC. The chain links TRBV11-2 to TRBJ2-5; D is unclear. This CDR3 has 15 residues. Trimming left V 1 base short and J 5 bases short, with 14 bases between. Germline V gives CDR1 SGHAT, CDR2 FQNNGV.

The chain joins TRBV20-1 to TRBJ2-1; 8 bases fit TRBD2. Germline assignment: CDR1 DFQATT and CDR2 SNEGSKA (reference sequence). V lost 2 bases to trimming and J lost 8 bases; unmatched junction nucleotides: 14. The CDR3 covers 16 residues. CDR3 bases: TGCAGTGCTAGAATCCTAACGGGAGGGCCTGGGGATGAGCAGTTCTTC. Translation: CSARILTGGPGDEQFF.

The CDR3 reads CASSPYIGETQYF. The CDR3 coding sequence is TGTGCCAGCAGCCCCTATATCGGGGAGACCCAGTACTTC. This chain joins TRBV9 and TRBJ2-5, with unresolved D. The length of the CDR3 is 13 residues. Between the trimmed V and J ends, which lost 4 bases and 5 bases, there was a span of 12 bases. Germline V CDR1 and CDR2: SGDLS, YYNGEE.

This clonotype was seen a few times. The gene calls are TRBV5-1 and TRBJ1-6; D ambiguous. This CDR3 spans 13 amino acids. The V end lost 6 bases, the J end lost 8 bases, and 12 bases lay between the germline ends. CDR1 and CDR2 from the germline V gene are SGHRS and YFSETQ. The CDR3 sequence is CASNPSPDSPLHF. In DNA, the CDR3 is TGCGCCAGCAACCCCTCCCCTGATTCACCCCTCCACTTT.

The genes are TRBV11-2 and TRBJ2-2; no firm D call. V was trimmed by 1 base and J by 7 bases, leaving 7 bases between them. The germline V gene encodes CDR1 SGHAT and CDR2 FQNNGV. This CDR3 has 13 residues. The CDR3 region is CASSLASYGELFF. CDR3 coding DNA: TGTGCCAGCAGCTTAGCTTCGTACGGGGAGCTGTTTTTT.